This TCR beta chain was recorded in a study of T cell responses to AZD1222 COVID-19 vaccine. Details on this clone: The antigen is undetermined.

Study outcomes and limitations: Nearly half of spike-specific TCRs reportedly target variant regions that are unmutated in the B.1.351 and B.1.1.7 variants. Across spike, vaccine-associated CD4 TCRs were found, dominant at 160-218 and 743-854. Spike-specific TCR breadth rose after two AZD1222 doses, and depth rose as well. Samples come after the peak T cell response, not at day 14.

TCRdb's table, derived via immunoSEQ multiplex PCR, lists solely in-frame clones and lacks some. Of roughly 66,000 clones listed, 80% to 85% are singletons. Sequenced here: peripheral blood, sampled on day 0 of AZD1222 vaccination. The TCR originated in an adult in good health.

The CDR3 sequence is CASRDTRSSNNEQFF. The DNA of the CDR3 is TGTGCCAGCAGGGATACTAGGTCCTCAAACAATGAGCAGTTCTTC. This chain joins TRBV2 and TRBJ2-1, with D perhaps TRBD2 (5 bases). The CDR3 spans 15 residues. Germline CDR1 is SNHLY and CDR2 is FYNNEI. The germline V and J ends were trimmed by 6 bases and 5 bases, with 17 bases remaining between them.